This entry describes one T cell receptor (beta chain). This entry is derived from a study of CD8+CD57+ T cells in acquired aplastic anemia. Study context: CD4+ and CD8+ cells, once sorted, gave DNA averaging about 3.4 ug.

J was trimmed by 2 bases and V by 2 bases; bases with no gene match: 7. CDR3 length: 18 amino acids. Genomic DNA was employed as the template in profiling TCR beta VDJ and CDR3. TCRdb re-called the reads with MiXCR, one entry per CDR3 protein. The sample holds approximately 300,000 distinct CDR3 sequences, roughly 59% seen once. Patients selected for sequencing had displayed CD8+CD57+ cell expansion by flow cytometry. Sequenced sample: sorted CD4+, CD8+, or CD8+CD57+ T cells (not recorded which) from PBMCs. The source of this sequence is a human donor with aplastic anemia. The rearrangement joins TRBV12-3 or TRBV12-4 to TRBJ2-6; 9 positions match TRBD1. CDR3 in amino acids: CASSLRGQGRTGANVLTF. The CDR3 coding sequence is TGTGCCAGCAGTTTACGTGGACAGGGGAGGACTGGGGCCAACGTCCTGACTTTC.